The TCR beta chain described here comes from a study of Ad26.COV2.S vaccination and SARS-CoV-2 variants. With respect to this clone: The target antigen is unknown.

Profiled with immunoSEQ multiplex PCR; TCRdb holds only in-frame clones, not every one. The table has under 550,000 clones, roughly 90% seen once. Specified treatment: roughly 18 received Ad26.COV2.S at low or high dose, single or two shots; roughly five received placebo; per-sample allocation not given. Specimens were obtained on day 63 following the first vaccine or placebo injection. Boston provided a donor who was an adult aged 18-55 years. In germline, CDR1 is SGHAT, CDR2 FQNNGV. The CDR3 has 15 residues. Trimming at V came to 5 bases and at J to 6 bases, leaving 8 bases not matched to a gene. Study-wide findings and caveats: TCR breadth and depth estimates may have understated total T cell responses.

The chain joins TRBV11-2 to TRBJ1-4, with TRBD1 identical over 8 bases. This sequence originates from a person between 18 and 60 years old who received the Ad26.COV2.S COVID-19 vaccine or a placebo. The specimen comprised peripheral blood, sampled in a trial of Ad26.COV2.S vaccine versus placebo. CDR3 bases: TGTGCCAGCAGCCCTGGGACAGGTTCACATGAAAAACTGTTTTTT. As protein: CASSPGTGSHEKLFF.